The T cell receptor beta chain described here comes from a study of blood T cell repertoires in COVID-19. The overall study: In each case, the material was cDNA or gDNA derived from T cells, B-cell-depleted T cells, or PBMCs.

Profiling relied on immunoSEQ multiplex PCR, and the TCRdb table lists in-frame clones only, not all of them. Here the sample spans around 250,000 clones, 90% being singletons. CDR1 and CDR2 from the germline V gene are LGHNA and YSLEER. The CDR3 sequence is 14 residues long. Trimming left V 2 bases short and J 5 bases short, with 9 bases between. Source material: peripheral blood. V gene TRBV4-3 combines with J gene TRBJ2-2, with D possibly TRBD1 on 5 matching bases. The TCR comes from a woman aged 55-70 years with COVID-19, enrolled during active disease. This CDR3 is CASSQRGSTGELFF. In DNA form, the CDR3 reads TGCGCCAGCAGCCAAAGGGGTAGTACCGGGGAGCTGTTTTTT.